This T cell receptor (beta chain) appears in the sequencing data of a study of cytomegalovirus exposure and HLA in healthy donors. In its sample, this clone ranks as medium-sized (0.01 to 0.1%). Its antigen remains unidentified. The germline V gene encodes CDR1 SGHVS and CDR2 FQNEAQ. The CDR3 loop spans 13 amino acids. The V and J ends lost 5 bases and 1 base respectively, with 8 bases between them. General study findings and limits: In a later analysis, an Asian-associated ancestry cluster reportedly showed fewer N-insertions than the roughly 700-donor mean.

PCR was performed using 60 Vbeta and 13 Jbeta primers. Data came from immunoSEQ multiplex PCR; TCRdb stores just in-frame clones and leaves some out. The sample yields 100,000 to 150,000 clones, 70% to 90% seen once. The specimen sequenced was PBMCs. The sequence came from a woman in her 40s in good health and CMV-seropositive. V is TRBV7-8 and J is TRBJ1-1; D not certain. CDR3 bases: TGTGCCAGCAGCCCAGACACGAACACTGAAGCTTTCTTT. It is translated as CASSPDTNTEAFF.